This T cell receptor beta chain was recorded in a study of blood T cell repertoires in COVID-19. Overall study: COVID-19 samples, acute and convalescent, were from the United States, Italy and Spain. T cells, B-cell-depleted T cells, or PBMCs provided the cDNA or gDNA that served as material.

Per the original data handling: The authors estimated nucleated cell counts from reference gene primer amplification. Profiling relied on immunoSEQ multiplex PCR, and the TCRdb table lists in-frame clones only, not all of them. V and J calls and clone size are those listed in that table; D and trimming were worked out from the DNA. The sample yields approximately 150,000 clones, about 80% seen once. Trimming pared 4 bases from V and 4 bases from J, leaving 14 bases between. CDR1 is SGHTS and CDR2 is YDEGEE in the germline V gene. The CDR3 runs to 15 residues. Sequences were obtained from peripheral blood. The genes are TRBV5-8 and TRBJ2-2; tentatively, D is TRBD2 (5 bases). This TCR was sampled from a man in his 70s with active or convalescent COVID-19. CDR3 residues: CASSPGRRSTGELFF. As DNA, the CDR3 is TGTGCCAGCAGCCCTGGAAGGAGGAGCACCGGGGAGCTGTTTTTT. Full variable domain (remainder filled in from reference TRBV5-8 and TRBJ2-2): EAGVTQSPTHLIKTRGQQATLRCSPISGHTSVYWYQQALGLGLQFLLWYDEGEERNRGNFPPRFSGRQFPNYSSELNVNALELEDSALYLCASSPGRRSTGELFFGEGSRLTVL.